The 29 T cell receptor beta chains below come from one sample, sequenced in a study of T cells in Graves' hyperthyroidism and ophthalmopathy. There were TCR beta CDR3 regions amplified from RNA transcripts. When the TCR CDR3 underwent first-round RT-PCR, the HTBI primer set was used. TCRdb re-called the multiplex PCR reads through MiXCR, storing one row per CDR3 protein. This sample carries about 420,000 distinct CDR3 sequences, around 14% of them seen once, and the ten largest clones take around an eighth. Sequencing used blood. These receptors were taken from a young woman with Graves' hyperthyroidism.

This clonotype turned up a few times. The V gene is TRBV4-1, the J gene TRBJ1-6; perhaps TRBD1 as D (6 bases). The CDR3 runs to 17 residues. V lost 3 bases and J 4 bases, leaving 16 bases between the germline ends. From germline, CDR1 is MGHRA and CDR2 YSYEKL. CDR3 protein: CASSQAGVRPYNSPLHF. As DNA, the CDR3 is TGCGCCAGCAGCCAGGCAGGGGTCCGACCGTATAATTCACCCCTCCACTTT.

This clonotype has ten or more counts. The V and J genes are TRBV20-1 and TRBJ1-5; tentative D call: TRBD1 (6 bases). The CDR3 sequence is 15 residues long. The germline CDR1 and CDR2 sequences are DFQATT and SNEGSKA (reference sequence). Trimming left V 5 bases short and J 6 bases short, with 20 bases between. CDR3: CSAAGGLGAGQPQHF. CDR3 sequence (DNA): TGCAGTGCTGCCGGGGGCCTGGGGGCCGGTCAGCCCCAGCATTTT.

This chain connects TRBV29-1 to TRBJ2-7; D tentatively reads TRBD1 or TRBD2 (5 bases each). Germline CDR1 SQVTM, CDR2 ANQGSEA. The CDR3 loop spans 14 amino acids. V was cut by 5 bases and J by 5 bases, with 19 bases left in between. The CDR3 coding sequence is TGCAGCGTTTGGATCGGGGCGTGGGACCACGAGCAGTACTTC. It yields the protein CSVWIGAWDHEQYF.

This clonotype was detected many times. At one end the junction does not follow the germline gene, possibly because of a read error. The chain uses TRBV28 and TRBJ2-2, with TRBD1 as a possible D gene (6 bases). The CDR3 loop spans 16 amino acids. CDR1 is MDHEN and CDR2 is SYDVKM in the germline V gene. The CDR3 protein is CASRAAQGGSTEELFF. For the CDR3, the DNA is TGTGCCAGCAGGGCCGCACAGGGTGGGAGCACCGAGGAGCTGTTTTTT.

A few counts support this clonotype. V and J are TRBV20-1 and TRBJ2-7; TRBD2 aligns across 12 bases. The ends lost 6 bases at V and 5 bases at J; junction bases unmatched: 5. Germline V gives CDR1 DFQATT, CDR2 SNEGSKA (reference sequence). This CDR3 has 13 amino acids. CDR3 in DNA: TGCAGTGCCAAAACTAGCGGGAGGAACGAGCAGTACTTC. Its translation is CSAKTSGRNEQYF.

The table lists this clonotype with a few counts. This chain's CDR3 is CASSLVPQTYEQYF. In nucleotides, the CDR3 is TGTGCCAGCAGCTTAGTCCCCCAGACCTACGAGCAGTACTTC. The rearrangement joins TRBV7-9 to TRBJ2-7; no definite D call. V was cut by 1 base and J by 2 bases, with 9 bases left in between. This CDR3 is 14 amino acids long. Germline V gene data show CDR1 as SEHNR and CDR2 as FQNEAQ (reference sequence). Together with reference TRBV7-9 and TRBJ2-7, the CDR3 gives the full variable domain: DTGVSQNPRHKITKRGQNVTFRCDPISEHNRLYWYRQTLGQGPEFLTYFQNEAQLEKSRLLSDRFSAERPKGSFSTLEIQRTEQGDSAMYLCASSLVPQTYEQYFGPGTRLTVT.

This clonotype was recorded many times. V gene TRBV4-3 combines with J gene TRBJ1-2; 7 bases match TRBD1. With 1 base clipped from V and 4 bases from J, the junction kept 6 bases outside the gene matches. Germline V gene lookup returns CDR1 LGHNA and CDR2 YSLEER. CDR3 length: 15 amino acids. For the CDR3, the DNA is TGCGCCAGCAGCCAAGTACTTGGACAGGTCTATGGCTACACCTTC. Encoded protein: CASSQVLGQVYGYTF.

V and J are TRBV28 and TRBJ2-7; D unresolved. Germline CDR1 is MDHEN and CDR2 is SYDVKM. The CDR3 spans 12 residues. V was shortened by 5 bases and J by 3 bases, with 8 bases between the two germline ends. Written as DNA, the CDR3 is TGTGCCAGCAGTGTTGAGATCTACGAGCAGTACTTC. Protein product: CASSVEIYEQYF.

This clonotype was counted many times. The rearrangement uses TRBV5-1 and TRBJ2-7; no reliable D call. Deletions cut 1 base from V and 1 base from J, with 9 bases between. The CDR3 covers 14 residues. Germline assignment: CDR1 SGHRS and CDR2 YFSETQ. The CDR3 loop reads CASSLNVGSYEQYF. The CDR3 bases are TGCGCCAGCAGCTTGAACGTAGGGTCCTACGAGCAGTACTTC. The full variable domain, its missing parts supplied by reference TRBV5-1 and TRBJ2-7, is KAGVTQTPRYLIKTRGQQVTLSCSPISGHRSVSWYQQTPGQGLQFLFEYFSETQRNKGNFPGRFSGRQFSNSRSEMNVSTLELGDSALYLCASSLNVGSYEQYFGPGTRLTVT.

In this sample, this clonotype turned up a few times. The chain is built from TRBV6-2 or TRBV6-3 and TRBJ2-7; D tentatively fits TRBD1 or TRBD2 (6 bases each). Deletions cut 4 bases from V and 7 bases from J, with 17 bases between. This CDR3 contains 14 residues. Germline V gene sequence: CDR1 MNHEY, CDR2 SVGEGT. DNA for the CDR3: TGTGCCAGCAGTTTTCCGGGGGCCCCTCGGGAGCAGTACTTC. Translated: CASSFPGAPREQYF.

Many counts were recorded for this clonotype. V is TRBV12-3 or TRBV12-4 and J is TRBJ2-3; TRBD2 matches at 11 bases. The CDR3 contains 17 residues. V shed 3 bases and J 0 bases; nucleotides not matched to a gene: 5. CDR3 in DNA: TGTGCCAGCAGTTTGGGGACTAGCGGAACTAGCACAGATACGCAGTATTTT. Its protein product is CASSLGTSGTSTDTQYF.

V usage is TRBV12-3 or TRBV12-4 and J usage is TRBJ2-7, with D unclear. CDR3 length equals 12 residues. Trimming removed 2 bases from V and 6 bases from J, with 8 bases in between. The CDR3 region has the DNA TGTGCCAGCAGTTTATCCCTGAGCGAGCAGTACTTC. Translated, it gives CASSLSLSEQYF.

This clonotype has ten or more counts. The chain uses TRBV6-1 and TRBJ2-2, with 8 bases that match TRBD1. Trimming at V came to 5 bases and at J to 1 base, leaving 6 bases not matched to a gene. The germline V gene has CDR1 MNHNS and CDR2 SASEGT. This CDR3 spans 16 amino acids. This CDR3 reads CASSPQGAGNTGELFF. Written as DNA, the CDR3 is TGTGCCAGCAGTCCCCAGGGGGCAGGGAACACCGGGGAGCTGTTTTTT.

The V gene is TRBV10-3, the J gene TRBJ1-1; 8 nucleotides line up with TRBD1. CDR1 is ENHRY, CDR2 SYGVKD, per germline. The CDR3 consists of 14 residues. V trimming: 4 bases; J trimming: 5 bases; junction bases outside the gene matches: 6. The CDR3 DNA sequence: TGTGCCATCAGTGGGACAGGGAGGGGAACTGAAGCTTTCTTT. Translated, it gives CAISGTGRGTEAFF.

This clonotype was counted ten times or more. This chain connects TRBV20-1 to TRBJ1-2, with TRBD1 identical over 10 bases. Germline trimming cut 6 bases from V and 4 bases from J; bases unmatched to any gene: 8. The germline CDR1 and CDR2 sequences are DFQATT and SNEGSKA (reference sequence). There are 14 residues in the CDR3. CDR3 nucleotides: TGCAGTGCCACGGGACAGGGGCGCGGCTATGGCTACACCTTC. Its protein product is CSATGQGRGYGYTF.

This clonotype was recorded at least ten times. CDR3 region: CSVDSGGTRGEQFF. CDR3 DNA: TGCAGCGTTGATAGCGGGGGGACCAGAGGTGAGCAGTTCTTC. V gene TRBV29-1 combines with J gene TRBJ2-1, with 10 bases that match TRBD2. CDR3 length: 14 amino acids. V shed 3 bases, J shed 9 bases, and the junction held 8 bases outside the gene matches. CDR1 and CDR2 (germline): SQVTM, ANQGSEA.

This sequence joins TRBV2 and TRBJ2-3, with TRBD1 matching 7 bases. The CDR3 is 16 amino acids. The germline gives CDR1 SNHLY, CDR2 FYNNEI. V dropped 7 bases and J dropped 2; count of bases not matched to a gene: 12. The CDR3 region is CASTRQGTTPTDTQYF. CDR3 in DNA: TGTGCCAGCACCAGACAGGGCACGACCCCCACAGATACGCAGTATTTT.

This clonotype was counted between two and nine times. The chain carries TRBV27 and TRBJ1-4; tentative D call: TRBD1 (6 bases). Trimming removed 6 bases from V and 5 bases from J, with 16 bases in between. The CDR3 length is 15 residues. The germline gives CDR1 MNHEY, CDR2 SMNVEV (reference sequence). CDR3 loop: CASRSSGTINEKLFF. The CDR3, as DNA: TGTGCCAGCAGATCCTCCGGGACAATAAATGAAAAACTGTTTTTT. Supplemented by reference TRBV27 and TRBJ1-4, the full variable domain reads EAQVTQNPRYLITVTGKKLTVTCSQNMNHEYMSWYRQDPGLGLRQIYYSMNVEVTDKGDVPEGYKVSRKEKRNFPLILESPSPNQTSLYFCASRSSGTINEKLFFGSGTQLSVL.

This clonotype has more than one count but fewer than ten. V usage is TRBV20-1 and J usage is TRBJ1-2, with D unresolved. CDR1 is DFQATT and CDR2 is SNEGSKA in the germline V gene (reference sequence). V shed 6 bases and J shed 2 bases, with 16 bases lying between them. The CDR3 contains 14 residues. CDR3 loop: CSALGLELNYGYTF. The CDR3 region has the DNA TGCAGTGCCCTGGGCCTAGAGTTAAACTATGGCTACACCTTC.

The DNA of the CDR3 is TGCGCCAGCAGCCAAGATCCGTATGGACAGGGGGGAAACTATGGCTACACCTTC. Its translation: CASSQDPYGQGGNYGYTF. The V gene is TRBV4-1, the J gene TRBJ1-2; 10 bases are shared with TRBD1. The germline V gene encodes CDR1 MGHRA and CDR2 YSYEKL. With V trimmed by 0 bases and J by 2 bases, 9 bases remained unmatched. The CDR3 covers 18 residues.

This clonotype was seen at least ten times. The J gene is TRBJ2-7, the V gene TRBV5-1; no definite D call. The germline V gene encodes CDR1 SGHRS and CDR2 YFSETQ. The V end was cut by 0 bases, the J end by 0 bases, with 7 bases between. CDR3 size: 14 residues. CDR3 nucleotides: TGCGCCAGCAGCTTGGGACAACTCTCCTACGAGCAGTACTTC. This codes for CASSLGQLSYEQYF.

This clonotype was seen more than once but under ten times. The chain recombines TRBV27 with TRBJ1-2, with 8 bases aligning to TRBD1. The CDR3 contains 14 residues. Per the germline V gene, CDR1 is MNHEY and CDR2 is SMNVEV (reference sequence). Trimming removed 6 bases from V and 4 bases from J; junction bases left unmatched: 7. CDR3 nucleotide sequence: TGTGCCAGCAGCCCTACAGGGGGTCGCTATGGCTACACCTTC. Translated: CASSPTGGRYGYTF.

This clonotype was counted at least ten times. This chain uses TRBV5-1 with TRBJ1-2, with TRBD1 matching 7 bases. Germline CDR1 is SGHRS and CDR2 is YFSETQ. This CDR3 has 12 amino acids. V dropped 0 bases and J dropped 8; count of bases not matched to a gene: 1. The CDR3 DNA reads as TGCGCCAGCAGCTTGGAAGGGGGCGGCTACACCTTC. This codes for CASSLEGGGYTF.

This clonotype appeared a few times. A much larger clone differs by one base, so this may be a read error. The chain uses TRBV28 and TRBJ1-2; maybe TRBD1 (5 bases). Germline CDR1 reads MDHEN; CDR2 reads SYDVKM. V lost 6 bases to trimming and J lost 7 bases, with 21 bases between them. This CDR3 comprises 15 residues. DNA of the CDR3: TGTGCCAGCAGCCCCTCTCGGGGGGGGACTAGTGGCTACACCTTC. It is translated as CASSPSRGGTSGYTF.

As concerns this clonotype: This may arise from a read error, as a much more abundant clone is one base away. The rearrangement joins TRBV5-1 to TRBJ1-2, with D perhaps TRBD1 (5 bases). CDR3 length equals 14 residues. CDR1 SGHRS and CDR2 YFSETQ come from the germline V gene. Here the CDR3 reads CASGFYQGDYGYTF. The CDR3 DNA is TGCGCCAGCGGCTTTTACCAGGGAGACTATGGCTACACCTTC.

This clonotype was counted ten times or more. This chain links TRBV5-1 with TRBJ2-1; D possibly corresponds to TRBD1 (5 bases). Germline V lookup: CDR1 SGHRS, CDR2 YFSETQ. The germline V and J ends were trimmed by 0 bases and 0 bases, with 7 bases remaining between them. CDR3 length: 15 amino acids. The CDR3 reads CASSLGQSSYNEQFF. DNA for the CDR3: TGCGCCAGCAGCTTGGGACAGAGCTCCTACAATGAGCAGTTCTTC.

This clonotype was seen ten or more times. This chain connects TRBV14 to TRBJ1-3; no reliable D call. Trimming pared 0 bases from V and 3 bases from J, leaving 9 bases between. Per the germline V gene, CDR1 is SGHDN and CDR2 is FVKESK. The CDR3 is made up of 15 amino acids. Here the CDR3 DNA reads TGTGCCAGCAGCCAAGACGGGGTAAATGGAAACACCATATATTTT. Translated: CASSQDGVNGNTIYF.

This chain links TRBV2 with TRBJ1-2; D may be TRBD1 (5 bases). Germline V gives CDR1 SNHLY, CDR2 FYNNEI. The CDR3 sequence is 11 residues long. V lost 10 bases, J lost 6 bases, and 12 bases lay in between. CDR3 nucleotide sequence: TGTGCCATCCGGGGGTTAGATGGCTACACCTTC. Protein sequence: CAIRGLDGYTF.

This clonotype was counted many times. The CDR3 protein is CATSRGTSGDNEQFF. Written as DNA, the CDR3 is TGTGCCACCAGCAGAGGGACTAGCGGGGACAATGAGCAGTTCTTC. The chain uses TRBV15 and TRBJ2-1; 12 nucleotides agree with TRBD2. The CDR3 runs 15 residues. The trim removed 1 base at V and 5 bases at J, leaving 0 bases unmatched. Looked up from germline, CDR1 is LNHNV and CDR2 is YYDKDF (reference sequence).